This TCR beta chain was sequenced in a study of regulatory T cells in long-lasting Graves disease. About the study: Persistent Graves' disease required over 5 years of antithyroid drugs and positive TSH receptor antibodies. Notes on the study in general: Sample size, which was small, may have reduced accuracy. Preferential use of TRBV28, TRBJ1-2 and TRBJ2-5 was seen in persistent disease.

Many counts were recorded for this clonotype. The target antigen is unknown. CDR3-region Arm-PCR and iRepertoire HTBI primers produced the TCR beta libraries. TCRdb called the multiplex PCR reads again in MiXCR, with one record for every CDR3 protein. The data show fewer than 450,000 distinct CDR3 sequences, less than 25% seen once. Regarding time point: persistent/refractory GD, antithyroid drugs over 5 years with positive TRAb. PBMC-derived RNA was used for the TCR library. An endocrinology department in Xi'an, China, supplied the patients. Trimming removed 6 bases from V and 0 bases from J, with 14 bases in between. Germline assignment: CDR1 SNHLY and CDR2 FYNNEI. This CDR3 contains 15 residues.

This receptor was obtained from a female donor with Graves disease. This sequence joins TRBV2 and TRBJ1-1; maybe TRBD1 (5 bases). Sequenced material: peripheral blood mononuclear cells (PBMCs), taken when the disease was refractory, from a patient treated with antithyroid drugs. The CDR3 DNA reads TGTGCCAGCAGGGCCCACGGGGCATTGAACACTGAAGCTTTCTTT. Its translation is CASRAHGALNTEAFF. Together with reference TRBV2 and TRBJ1-1, the CDR3 gives the full variable domain: EPEVTQTPSHQVTQMGQEVILRCVPISNHLYFYWYRQILGQKVEFLVSFYNNEISEKSEIFDDQFSVERPDGSNFTLKIRSTKLEDSAMYFCASRAHGALNTEAFFGQGTRLTVV.